This T cell receptor (beta chain) appears in the sequencing data of a study of T-cell reconstitution after alpha-beta-depleted transplantation in children. A TCRbeta library incorporating unique molecular identifiers was prepared. TCRdb reprocessed the PCR reads via MiXCR and lists one record per CDR3 protein. The sample yields hundreds of thousands of distinct CDR3 sequences, roughly 13% seen once. This clonotype was seen ten or more times. The target antigen is unknown. Study-level findings and limits: Fresh T-cell production supplied most of the T-cell counts and diversity seen one year after transplant. Surviving recipient T cells and thymic progenitors underlay high day-60 TCRbeta diversity in some patients.

CDR1 and CDR2 from the germline V gene are SGHTA and FQGNSA. The CDR3 extends over 14 amino acids. V was cut by 9 bases and J by 1 base, with 15 bases left in between. The sequence came from a male patient between 5 and 17 years old who had a stem cell transplant for acute myeloid leukemia, so the T cells may come from the graft donor. The specimen comprised PBMCs, mostly from graft donor cells, sampled 360 days after TCRalphabeta/CD19-depleted stem cell transplant. The chain uses TRBV7-2 and TRBJ2-5; weak D call: TRBD1 (5 bases). The CDR3 is CASFSWTIQETQYF. CDR3 DNA: TGTGCCAGTTTTTCCTGGACAATCCAAGAGACCCAGTACTTC. The full variable domain, rest sourced from reference TRBV7-2 and TRBJ2-5, is GAGVSQSPSNKVTEKGKDVELRCDPISGHTALYWYRQSLGQGLEFLIYFQGNSAPDKSGLPSDRFSAERTGGSVSTLTIQRTQQEDSAVYLCASFSWTIQETQYFGPGTRLLVL.